Presented here are 21 T cell receptor beta chains from one specimen sequenced in a study of Graves' ophthalmopathy and Graves' hyperthyroidism. Using RNA transcripts, the TCR beta CDR3 regions were amplified. RT-PCR in the first round used HTBI primers; a second-round multiplex PCR followed. TCRdb reanalysed the multiplex PCR reads using MiXCR and keeps one entry per CDR3 protein. Here the sample spans approximately 1.2 million distinct CDR3 sequences, 35% to 45% being singletons. The specimen was peripheral blood or thyroid tissue (not recorded which). The receptors here all came from an adult man with Graves' hyperthyroidism.

This clonotype was seen many times. The chain carries TRBV9 and TRBJ1-2, with a weak D call TRBD1 (5 bases). Germline CDR1 is SGDLS and CDR2 is YYNGEE. Trimming removed 0 bases from V and 2 bases from J, with 11 bases in between. The CDR3 is made up of 15 amino acids. CDR3 sequence: CASSVVEGLNYGYTF. The CDR3 DNA is TGTGCCAGCAGCGTAGTTGAGGGGCTAAACTATGGCTACACCTTC.

In the case of this clonotype: A read error may explain this, as a much larger clone is one base away. V is TRBV19 and J is TRBJ1-5; D remains ambiguous. From germline, CDR1 is LNHDA and CDR2 SQIVND (reference sequence). Trimming shortened V by 3 bases and J by 0 bases, and 9 bases separated the two germline ends. This CDR3 has 15 residues. CDR3: CASSMAPYSNQPQHF. In nucleotides, the CDR3 is TGTGCCAGTAGTATGGCCCCCTATAGCAATCAGCCCCAGCATTTT.

The chain is built from TRBV5-1 and TRBJ1-5, with D possibly matching TRBD1 (5 bases). The ends were cut back, 0 bases at V and 2 bases at J, with 9 bases in the middle. The CDR3 length is 15 residues. Germline CDR1 SGHRS, CDR2 YFSETQ. The DNA of the CDR3 is TGCGCCAGCAGCTTGGGTTGGGGGGGCAATCAGCCCCAGCATTTT. Translating gives CASSLGWGGNQPQHF.

This clonotype was observed a single time. The chain employs TRBV29-1 and TRBJ1-4; D gene uncertain. The CDR3 length is 14 residues. Germline CDR1 SQVTM, CDR2 ANQGSEA. V was cut by 4 bases and J by 7 bases, with 16 bases left in between. The CDR3 DNA is TGCAGCGTTGTTGGCCGGTTTAACACTGAAAAACTGTTTTTT. Protein: CSVVGRFNTEKLFF.

The chain carries TRBV2 and TRBJ1-2, with TRBD1 identical over 7 bases. The CDR3 spans 16 residues. From germline, CDR1 is SNHLY and CDR2 FYNNEI. The V segment lost 1 base and the J segment 6 bases; nucleotides outside the gene matches: 11. This CDR3 reads CASSEVVLGGRDGYTF. Here the CDR3 DNA reads TGTGCCAGCAGTGAAGTTGTATTAGGGGGCCGGGATGGCTACACCTTC.

The chain couples TRBV5-1 to TRBJ2-5; 13 nucleotides line up with TRBD2. Unmatched junction bases numbered 17, after V lost 4 bases and J lost 5 bases. Germline CDR1 SGHRS, CDR2 YFSETQ. The CDR3 has 19 amino acids. The DNA for the CDR3 is TGCGCCAGCAGCAAGCGGACTAGCGGGAGATTAGGGCCGAAGGAGACCCAGTACTTC. Its protein product is CASSKRTSGRLGPKETQYF.

This clonotype was found many times. V and J are TRBV20-1 and TRBJ1-6; D not certain. This CDR3 region has 15 residues. Germline CDR1 and CDR2: DFQATT and SNEGSKA (reference sequence). The V and J ends lost 6 bases and 0 bases respectively, with 12 bases between them. This chain's CDR3 is CSAGSPSSYNSPLHF. The CDR3 nucleotides are TGCAGTGCAGGATCGCCCAGCTCCTATAATTCACCCCTCCACTTT.

Of note for this clonotype: It may be a read error: a sequence one base away is much more abundant. The chain couples TRBV19 to TRBJ2-7; possible D gene TRBD2, 5 bases. This CDR3 is 14 amino acids long. Germline assignment: CDR1 LNHDA and CDR2 SQIVND (reference sequence). CDR3 nucleotides: TGTGCCAGTAGTATGGGAGCGACCACCTACGAGCAGTGCTTC. Its translation: CASSMGATTYEQCF.

In its sample, this clonotype was seen a few times. J is TRBJ1-5 and V is TRBV7-9, with a weak D call TRBD1 (5 bases). V was clipped by 2 bases and J by 14 bases, with 19 bases between them. The CDR3 sequence is 14 residues long. Germline CDR1 is SEHNR and CDR2 is FQNEAQ (reference sequence). This chain's CDR3 is CASSLSGTGSYEHF. CDR3 DNA: TGTGCCAGCAGCTTATCCGGGACTGGCTCCTACGAGCATTTT.

The chain employs TRBV20-1 and TRBJ2-2; 9 bases are a match to TRBD2. Germline CDR1 is DFQATT and CDR2 is SNEGSKA (reference sequence). This CDR3 is 16 amino acids long. V was clipped by 0 bases and J by 3 bases; unmatched bases: 5. The DNA of the CDR3 is TGCAGTGCTAGAGATTTAGTAGCGGGAGACACCGGGGAGCTGTTTTTT. It encodes CSARDLVAGDTGELFF.

This clonotype was seen at least ten times. The chain has TRBV10-3 and TRBJ1-5; D uncertain. This CDR3 contains 16 residues. V was trimmed by 10 bases and J by 2 bases, leaving 21 bases between them. Per germline, CDR1 ENHRY and CDR2 SYGVKD. The CDR3 DNA is TGTGCCACGGGTGAGAGGGCTGTCGCGCGCAATCAGCCCCAGCATTTT. Residues: CATGERAVARNQPQHF.

This clonotype was recorded at least ten times. The junction departs from the called germline gene at one end, perhaps through a read error. This rearrangement joins TRBV7-9 to TRBJ1-4; the match to TRBD1 covers 10 bases. This CDR3 comprises 12 residues. The germline gives CDR1 SEHNR, CDR2 FQNEAQ (reference sequence). The CDR3 protein is CASSLAGTGANF. The CDR3 DNA follows: TGTGCCAGCAGCTTAGCAGGGACAGGGGCCAATTTT.

This clonotype was recorded many times. This chain links TRBV19 with TRBJ2-5; D may be TRBD1 or TRBD2 (5 bases each). Germline-derived CDR1 and CDR2 are LNHDA and SQIVND (reference sequence). CDR3 size: 15 residues. The germline V and J ends were trimmed by 4 bases and 1 base, with 13 bases remaining between them. CDR3 nucleotide sequence: TGTGCCAGTAGTAACCCGGGACGGATCCAAGAGACCCAGTACTTC. Amino acid sequence: CASSNPGRIQETQYF.

In this sample, this clonotype turned up many times. The rearrangement uses TRBV3-1 and TRBJ1-6; D is ambiguous. Germline loops: CDR1 LGHDT, CDR2 YNNKEL (reference sequence). The CDR3 sequence is 13 residues long. The V gene lost 4 bases and the J gene lost 8 bases, with 9 bases spanning the gap. CDR3 region: CASSRGWDSPLHF. The CDR3 DNA is TGTGCCAGCAGCCGAGGGTGGGATTCACCCCTCCACTTT. The full variable domain, with the rest looked up from reference TRBV3-1 and TRBJ1-6, is DTAVSQTPKYLVTQMGNDKSIKCEQNLGHDTMYWYKQDSKKFLKIMFSYNNKELIINETVPNRFSPKSPDKAHLNLHINSLELGDSAVYFCASSRGWDSPLHFGNGTRLTVT.

This clonotype occurred once. A much larger clone differs by one base, so this may be a read error. The CDR3 DNA sequence: TGTGTCAGCAGCTTTATGGGACAGCTCAATCAGCCCCAGCATTTT. Its protein product is CVSSFMGQLNQPQHF. This chain links TRBV5-5 with TRBJ1-5; 7 nucleotides agree with TRBD1. The CDR3 is 15 residues long. Per the germline V gene, CDR1 is SGHKS and CDR2 is YYEKEE (reference sequence).

A few counts support this clonotype. The J gene is TRBJ1-3, the V gene TRBV7-3; the D is unclear. The V gene lost 5 bases and the J gene lost 4 bases, with 12 bases spanning the gap. This CDR3 is 14 amino acids long. Germline V CDR1 and CDR2: SGHTA, FQGTGA. CDR3 sequence (DNA): TGTGCCAGCAGCCCCTACCCGGCGGGAAACACCATATATTTT. Translating it yields CASSPYPAGNTIYF.

Ten or more counts support this clonotype. CDR3 amino acids: CASNPGTSGSYEQYF. Written as DNA, the CDR3 is TGTGCCAGCAACCCAGGGACTAGCGGTTCCTACGAGCAGTACTTC. V gene TRBV28 combines with J gene TRBJ2-7; 11 bases are a match to TRBD2. V shed 7 bases, J shed 1 base, and the junction held 6 bases outside the gene matches. The V gene's germline CDR1 is MDHEN and CDR2 SYDVKM. This CDR3 region has 15 residues.

This clonotype was observed many times. This chain joins TRBV7-8 and TRBJ2-5; perhaps TRBD2 as D (6 bases). Trimming took off 8 bases at V and 0 bases at J, with 13 bases between the two ends. CDR3 size: 14 residues. The germline gives CDR1 SGHVS, CDR2 FQNEAQ. CDR3 nucleotide sequence: TGTGCCAGCTCGGAAGGGACTTACCAAGAGACCCAGTACTTC. Protein sequence: CASSEGTYQETQYF. The variable domain in full, with the rest retrieved from reference TRBV7-8 and TRBJ2-5, is GAGVSQSPRYKVAKRGQDVALRCDPISGHVSLFWYQQALGQGPEFLTYFQNEAQLDKSGLPSDRFFAERPEGSVSTLKIQRTQQEDSAVYLCASSEGTYQETQYFGPGTRLLVL.

Comments on this clonotype: With a much larger clone just one base away, this may be a read error. The chain carries TRBV7-9 and TRBJ1-1; TRBD1 might be the D (5 bases). Germline CDR1 and CDR2: SEHNR and FQNEAQ (reference sequence). CDR3 length: 15 amino acids. CDR3 region: CASSQDFGGETEASF. DNA for the CDR3: TGCGCCAGCAGCCAAGATTTCGGGGGGGAGACTGAAGCTTCCTTT.

This clonotype has a count of ten or more. The V gene is TRBV7-2, the J gene TRBJ1-1; TRBD1 might be the D (5 bases). V gave up 3 bases and J gave up 0 bases, with 17 bases separating them. Germline V lookup: CDR1 SGHTA, CDR2 FQGNSA. CDR3 length: 17 residues. CDR3: CASSFRPGASMNTEAFF. CDR3 in DNA: TGTGCCAGCAGCTTCCGGCCCGGGGCATCCATGAACACTGAAGCTTTCTTT.

Of note for this clonotype: A much bigger clone sits one base away, suggesting this may be a read error. The CDR3 bases are TGTGCCAGCAGACCCGGGACCGAGTCCCCCTACGAGCAGTACTTC. It yields the protein CASRPGTESPYEQYF. The V call is TRBV25-1, the J call TRBJ2-7; D possibly matches TRBD1 or TRBD2 (5 bases each). Trimming cost V 6 bases and J 2 bases, with 17 bases left between them. This CDR3 is built from 15 residues. Germline V gives CDR1 MGHDK, CDR2 SYGVNS.